The 28 T cell receptor beta chains below come from one sample, sequenced in a study of cytomegalovirus exposure and HLA in healthy donors (dated by TCRdb to about 2017). Library construction relied on the immunoSEQ multiplex PCR assay. A mixture of 60 forward primers for TCR Vbeta segments and 13 reverse primers for TCR Jbeta segments was used in the multiplex PCR. Not all clones reach the TCRdb copy of this immuneACCESS table, which keeps in-frame sequences only. Checked studies attribute under half of the gap to unresolved V genes and leave the rest unexplained. This sample holds some 160,000 clones; 84% were observed only once. Clones ranked in the top ten supply roughly 2.5% of the sample. Sequenced input: PBMCs. The receptors were gathered from a boy aged 2-15 years in good health and CMV-seronegative.

The V call is TRBV19, the J call TRBJ1-4, with 7 nucleotides matching TRBD1. Germline trimming cut 4 bases from V and 7 bases from J; bases unmatched to any gene: 9. The CDR3 consists of 15 residues. Germline V gene data show CDR1 as LNHDA and CDR2 as SQIVND (reference sequence). The CDR3 DNA follows: TGTGCCAGTAGTACCTACCTTGGGACAGCTGAAAAACTGTTTTTT. This codes for CASSTYLGTAEKLFF. Full variable domain (remainder filled in from reference TRBV19 and TRBJ1-4): DGGITQSPKYLFRKEGQNVTLSCEQNLNHDAMYWYRQDPGQGLRLIYYSQIVNDFQKGDIAEGYSVSREKKESFPLTVTSAQKNPTAFYLCASSTYLGTAEKLFFGSGTQLSVL.

The V call is TRBV28, the J call TRBJ2-7; 8 nucleotides match TRBD2. CDR1 is MDHEN and CDR2 is SYDVKM in the germline V gene. The length of the CDR3 is 14 residues. Trimming at V came to 6 bases and at J to 4 bases, leaving 8 bases not matched to a gene. The CDR3 DNA follows: TGTGCCAGCAGCCCCACGGGAGGGCTATACGAGCAGTACTTC. This gives the protein CASSPTGGLYEQYF.

This chain connects TRBV5-1 to TRBJ2-7, with 11 bases matching TRBD1. V was pared by 1 base and J by 7 bases, with 10 bases of the junction left unmatched. This CDR3 comprises 16 residues. From germline, CDR1 is SGHRS and CDR2 YFSETQ. CDR3 nucleotide sequence: TGCGCCAGCAGCTTGTCTCCAGGACAGGGGGCTGAGGAGCAGTACTTC. Its translation is CASSLSPGQGAEEQYF.

This clone was counted a few times. V is TRBV5-6 and J is TRBJ2-3, with 8 bases lining up with TRBD2. The CDR3 runs 15 residues. Per the germline V gene, CDR1 is SGHDT and CDR2 is YYEEEE. V trimming: 5 bases; J trimming: 5 bases; junction bases outside the gene matches: 10. As DNA, the CDR3 is TGTGCCAGCAGTTCCGGGACTAGTTCCGGAGATACGCAGTATTTT. Its translation is CASSSGTSSGDTQYF.

The CDR3 loop reads CASSRWLNEKLFF. CDR3 coding DNA: TGTGCCAGCAGTCGGTGGTTGAATGAAAAACTGTTTTTT. This rearrangement joins TRBV6-4 to TRBJ1-4, with no clear D. Per germline, CDR1 MRHNA and CDR2 SNTAGT. V shed 5 bases and J shed 5 bases, with 9 bases lying between them. CDR3 length: 13 residues.

The chain employs TRBV6-5 and TRBJ1-4; 9 positions agree with TRBD1. CDR1 is MNHEY and CDR2 is SVGAGI in the germline V gene. V gave up 4 bases and J gave up 8 bases; unmatched junction bases: 8. The CDR3 totals 15 residues. The CDR3 here is CASSSTGTGREKLFF. The DNA for the CDR3 is TGTGCCAGCAGTTCTACCGGGACAGGGAGGGAAAAACTGTTTTTT.

V gene TRBV5-8 combines with J gene TRBJ2-5, with D maybe TRBD1 (6 bases). Germline loops: CDR1 SGHTS, CDR2 YDEGEE. V was pared by 4 bases and J by 2 bases, with 18 bases between. CDR3 length: 16 residues. The CDR3 sequence is CASSQTGTTKQETQYF. CDR3 nucleotides: TGTGCCAGCAGCCAAACCGGGACAACCAAGCAAGAGACCCAGTACTTC.

CDR3 coding DNA: TGTGCCAGCAGCTCGCCACAGGTCCTGGGCTACACCTTC. As protein: CASSSPQVLGYTF. The chain recombines TRBV7-8 with TRBJ1-2; the D gene is possibly TRBD1 (5 bases). The CDR3 has 13 amino acids. Germline assignment: CDR1 SGHVS and CDR2 FQNEAQ. V lost 4 bases, J lost 8 bases, and 14 bases lay in between.

This clone came up a few times. The chain recombines TRBV5-6 with TRBJ2-7; TRBD1 matches at 8 bases. The trim removed 4 bases at V and 2 bases at J, leaving 5 bases unmatched. The V gene's germline CDR1 is SGHDT and CDR2 YYEEEE. This CDR3 contains 14 residues. The CDR3 nucleotides read TGTGCCAGCAGCCCGGGACAGGTGACCTACGAGCAGTACTTC. It encodes CASSPGQVTYEQYF.

The V call is TRBV7-9, the J call TRBJ1-1, with 9 bases aligning to TRBD1. Germline trimming cut 6 bases from V and 4 bases from J; bases unmatched to any gene: 6. Per germline, CDR1 SEHNR and CDR2 FQNEAQ (reference sequence). There are 14 residues in the CDR3. The CDR3 sequence: CASRGQGPVTEAFF. The CDR3 region has the DNA TGTGCCAGCAGGGGACAGGGTCCGGTCACTGAAGCTTTCTTT. Full variable domain (missing parts from reference TRBV7-9 and TRBJ1-1): DTGVSQNPRHKITKRGQNVTFRCDPISEHNRLYWYRQTLGQGPEFLTYFQNEAQLEKSRLLSDRFSAERPKGSFSTLEIQRTEQGDSAMYLCASRGQGPVTEAFFGQGTRLTVV.

The rearrangement links TRBV10-3 to TRBJ1-1, with 8 nucleotides matching TRBD1. Germline CDR1 is ENHRY and CDR2 is SYGVKD. There are 14 residues in the CDR3. After removal of 4 bases from V and 4 bases from J, the junction contained 5 bases not matched to a gene. The CDR3 loop reads CAISGRTGSTEAFF. The CDR3 DNA follows: TGTGCCATCAGTGGGCGGACAGGGAGCACTGAAGCTTTCTTT.

This chain connects TRBV9 to TRBJ1-1; D unclear. This CDR3 spans 14 amino acids. Deletions cut 4 bases from V and 4 bases from J, with 14 bases between. In germline, CDR1 is SGDLS, CDR2 YYNGEE. CDR3 bases: TGTGCCAGCAGCCCGACGGGATTACCCACTGAAGCTTTCTTT. It specifies CASSPTGLPTEAFF.

This chain joins TRBV28 and TRBJ2-3; TRBD1 aligns across 8 bases. Germline CDR1 and CDR2: MDHEN and SYDVKM. Trimming cost V 7 bases and J 0 bases; bases outside gene matches: 6. The CDR3 extends over 15 amino acids. The CDR3 loop is CASTEGTGSTDTQYF. DNA of the CDR3: TGTGCCAGCACTGAGGGGACAGGAAGCACAGATACGCAGTATTTT.

The chain combines TRBV7-7 with TRBJ2-7, with 13 bases fitting TRBD2. There are 16 residues in the CDR3. The junction had 7 bases not matched to a gene; V was cut back by 8 bases and J by 0 bases. Germline CDR1 SSHAT, CDR2 FNYEAQ (reference sequence). The CDR3 nucleotides are TGTGCCAGCTCTGCAGGACTAGCGGGAGACTCCTACGAGCAGTACTTC. As protein: CASSAGLAGDSYEQYF.

The V gene is TRBV18, the J gene TRBJ1-2, with TRBD1 matching 12 bases. The V and J ends lost 3 bases and 7 bases, in that order; junction bases with no gene match: 3. The CDR3 is made up of 14 amino acids. The germline CDR1 and CDR2 sequences are KGHSH and LQKENI. CDR3 in DNA: TGTGCCAGCTCACCGGGACAGGGGGCAGGTGGCTACACCTTC. It yields the protein CASSPGQGAGGYTF.

V and J are TRBV10-3 and TRBJ2-2; 12 positions match TRBD2. The CDR3 totals 17 residues. From germline, CDR1 is ENHRY and CDR2 SYGVKD. J lost 5 bases, V lost 6 bases, and 10 bases had no gene match. The DNA for the CDR3 is TGTGCCATCAGGACGCGACTAGCGGGAGTCAGGACCGGGGAGCTGTTTTTT. It yields the protein CAIRTRLAGVRTGELFF.

The chain carries TRBV27 and TRBJ2-7, with TRBD1 matching over 10 bases. This CDR3 is built from 14 residues. The junction had 4 bases not matched to a gene; V was cut back by 5 bases and J by 3 bases. Germline loops: CDR1 MNHEY, CDR2 SMNVEV (reference sequence). The CDR3 DNA reads TGTGCCAGCAGTCATGGACAGGGGGGCTACGAGCAGTACTTC. This codes for CASSHGQGGYEQYF.

This chain uses TRBV5-1 with TRBJ2-1; D perhaps matches TRBD1 (5 bases). This CDR3 region has 12 residues. Trimming took 1 base from V and 8 from J, leaving 7 bases between them. Germline V CDR1 and CDR2: SGHRS, YFSETQ. The CDR3 here is CASSLWGDEQFF. CDR3 nucleotides: TGCGCCAGCAGCTTGTGGGGCGATGAGCAGTTCTTC. The full variable domain, rest sourced from reference TRBV5-1 and TRBJ2-1, is KAGVTQTPRYLIKTRGQQVTLSCSPISGHRSVSWYQQTPGQGLQFLFEYFSETQRNKGNFPGRFSGRQFSNSRSEMNVSTLELGDSALYLCASSLWGDEQFFGPGTRLTVL.

V gene TRBV4-3 combines with J gene TRBJ1-1; unclear D gene. Germline loops: CDR1 LGHNA, CDR2 YSLEER. CDR3 length: 14 amino acids. The V end lost 1 base, the J end lost 1 base, and 7 bases lay between the germline ends. The CDR3 here is CASSQGPKNTEAFF. The CDR3 coding sequence is TGCGCCAGCAGCCAAGGTCCTAAGAACACTGAAGCTTTCTTT.

This chain joins TRBV25-1 and TRBJ2-1; 7 positions agree with TRBD1. Losses at the gene ends were 6 bases for V and 7 bases for J; bases not matched to a gene: 9. Per the germline V gene, CDR1 is MGHDK and CDR2 is SYGVNS. This CDR3 region has 14 residues. The CDR3 DNA is TGTGCCAGCAGGGAGGACAGGAAGAATAATGAGCAGTTCTTC. Translation: CASREDRKNNEQFF. Full variable domain (rest looked up from reference TRBV25-1 and TRBJ2-1): EADIYQTPRYLVIGTGKKITLECSQTMGHDKMYWYQQDPGMELHLIHYSYGVNSTEKGDLSSESTVSRIRTEHFPLTLESARPSHTSQYLCASREDRKNNEQFFGPGTRLTVL.

This sequence joins TRBV5-4 and TRBJ2-2; D not resolved. Germline CDR1 SGHNT, CDR2 YYREEE (reference sequence). V shed 0 bases and J shed 3 bases, with 9 bases lying between them. The CDR3 totals 15 residues. CDR3 loop: CASSLGSPDTGELFF. The CDR3 bases are TGTGCCAGCAGCTTGGGTTCCCCGGACACCGGGGAGCTGTTTTTT.

This rearrangement joins TRBV4-2 to TRBJ2-5; 7 bases fit TRBD2. The J call could be wrong; TRBJ2-7 is a better fit for the DNA end. Germline loops: CDR1 LGHNA, CDR2 YNFKEQ. CDR3 length equals 17 residues. The CDR3, as DNA: TGTGCCAGCAGCCAAGGGAACTCGGGGGGTCTGCGCTACGAGCAGTACTTC. Its protein is CASSQGNSGGLRYEQYF.

This chain connects TRBV6-5 to TRBJ2-7; perhaps TRBD1 as D (5 bases). Trimming shortened V by 2 bases and J by 2 bases, and 10 bases separated the two germline ends. This CDR3 has 14 amino acids. Germline V CDR1 and CDR2: MNHEY, SVGAGI. The CDR3 loop reads CASSYLDRPYEQYF. In DNA form, the CDR3 reads TGTGCCAGCAGTTACCTAGACAGACCCTACGAGCAGTACTTC.

CDR3 nucleotides: TGTGCCTGGAGGACAGGGCCCTACGAGCAGTACTTC. Its protein is CAWRTGPYEQYF. The chain couples TRBV30 to TRBJ2-7; the match to TRBD1 covers 7 bases. The CDR3 has 12 residues. Germline CDR1 GTSNPN, CDR2 SVGIG (reference sequence). Germline trimming cut 3 bases from V and 2 bases from J; bases unmatched to any gene: 1.

This chain connects TRBV4-1 to TRBJ1-1; no definite D call. Trimming took off 3 bases at V and 5 bases at J, with 16 bases between the two ends. The CDR3 is 15 residues long. Per germline, CDR1 MGHRA and CDR2 YSYEKL. The CDR3 DNA reads TGCGCCAGCAGCCATCCCCCGGGTACCACAACTGAAGCTTTCTTT. It specifies CASSHPPGTTTEAFF.

The V and J genes are TRBV7-3 and TRBJ2-2; 8 bases are shared with TRBD2. The CDR3 totals 15 residues. Trimming took 4 bases from V and 4 from J; bases not matched to a gene: 5. CDR1 and CDR2 (germline): SGHTA, FQGTGA. CDR3 protein: CASSSGGGTTGELFF. The CDR3 region has the DNA TGTGCCAGCAGCTCCGGGGGGGGAACCACCGGGGAGCTGTTTTTT.

The chain couples TRBV2 to TRBJ1-1; D is perhaps TRBD1 (6 bases). The germline V and J ends were trimmed by 2 bases and 4 bases, with 8 bases remaining between them. From germline, CDR1 is SNHLY and CDR2 FYNNEI. CDR3 length: 13 residues. The CDR3 loop reads CASSEQGRTEAFF. The CDR3 DNA is TGTGCCAGCAGTGAACAGGGGCGCACTGAAGCTTTCTTT. The complete variable domain, with remaining parts taken from reference TRBV2 and TRBJ1-1, reads EPEVTQTPSHQVTQMGQEVILRCVPISNHLYFYWYRQILGQKVEFLVSFYNNEISEKSEIFDDQFSVERPDGSNFTLKIRSTKLEDSAMYFCASSEQGRTEAFFGQGTRLTVV.

J is TRBJ2-1 and V is TRBV9, with D maybe TRBD1 (6 bases). CDR1 and CDR2 from the germline V gene are SGDLS and YYNGEE. Trimming took off 3 bases at V and 5 bases at J, with 18 bases between the two ends. The length of the CDR3 is 16 residues. Here the CDR3 reads CASSEPGTPLDNEQFF. As DNA, the CDR3 is TGTGCCAGCAGCGAACCTGGGACACCCCTGGACAATGAGCAGTTCTTC.